These T cell receptor beta chains were read from a single sample in a study of T-cell memory formation after mild COVID-19. A single record per CDR3 protein comes from TCRdb applying MiXCR to the 5' RACE reads. The repertoire consists of 80,000 to 130,000 distinct CDR3 sequences, with around 10% occurring once and the leading ten covering approximately 40%. The sample comprised PBMCs or a T cell subset sorted from them (not recorded which). Receptor source: a man between 18 and 29 years old who had mild COVID-19 (a few samples of this study predate the infection). Cell type and time point are not known. Each CDR3 is given with its conserved first and last residue. Fields, in order: clone size, V gene, D gene, J gene, CDR3 DNA, CDR3 protein. The D gene is left open where the match is weak. The size of a clone is reported for some rows only, either as once, few or many, or as a class for expanded clones.

size: once; V: TRBV7-2; D: TRBD2; J: TRBJ2-3; DNA: TGTGCCAGCAGCCGAAATAGCGGGAGCGCAGATACGCAGTATTTT; CDR3: CASSRNSGSADTQYF
size: -; V: TRBV5-1; D: -; J: TRBJ2-1; DNA: TGCGCCAGCAGCTGGCCCCCCACAGGCAACAATGAGCAGTTCTTC; CDR3: CASSWPPTGNNEQFF
size: few; V: TRBV6-2/TRBV6-3; D: -; J: TRBJ2-3; DNA: TGTGCCAGCAATCTTCCGAGCGTTCCGCCGGATACGCAGTATTTT; CDR3: CASNLPSVPPDTQYF
size: -; V: TRBV29-1; D: -; J: TRBJ2-3; DNA: TGCAGCGTTGCTCCGCCACTAGCAGATACGCAGTATTTT; CDR3: CSVAPPLADTQYF
size: few; V: TRBV7-9; D: -; J: TRBJ2-1; DNA: TGTGCCAGCAGCCCGGGACTGGCTAGGAATGAGCAGTTCTTC; CDR3: CASSPGLARNEQFF
size: -; V: TRBV20-1; D: TRBD1; J: TRBJ1-5; DNA: TGCAGTGCTGACCGAGACAGGGGCGGGTGGGAGCCCCAGCATTTT; CDR3: CSADRDRGGWEPQHF
size: few; V: TRBV27; D: -; J: TRBJ2-5; DNA: TGTGCCAGCAGTTCCCCTTGGGGGACCCAGTACTTC; CDR3: CASSSPWGTQYF
size: few; V: TRBV5-1; D: -; J: TRBJ2-5; DNA: TGCGCCAGCAGCTTGGGTTTCCACGACAGACAAGAGACCCAGTACTTC; CDR3: CASSLGFHDRQETQYF
size: few; V: TRBV7-9; D: TRBD1; J: TRBJ2-7; DNA: TGTGCCAGCAGCTTAGACAGGGGATACGAGCAGTACTTC; CDR3: CASSLDRGYEQYF
size: few; V: TRBV14; D: TRBD1; J: TRBJ1-2; DNA: TGTGCCAGCAGCCATTTACAGGGGGAAAAGTCTGGCTACACCTTC; CDR3: CASSHLQGEKSGYTF
size: few; V: TRBV29-1; D: -; J: TRBJ2-1; DNA: TGCAGCGTTGAAGATCTTAATGTGGAGCAGTTCTTC; CDR3: CSVEDLNVEQFF
size: few; V: TRBV7-2; D: TRBD1; J: TRBJ1-1; DNA: TGTGCCAGCACCATAGTGGCAGGGGGGGACACTGAAGCTTTCTTT; CDR3: CASTIVAGGDTEAFF
size: many; V: TRBV4-1; D: TRBD2; J: TRBJ2-7; DNA: TGCGCCAGCAGCCAAGGTGTAGCGGGGGTATACGAGCAGTACTTC; CDR3: CASSQGVAGVYEQYF
size: -; V: TRBV28; D: TRBD1; J: TRBJ1-1; DNA: TGTGCCAGCAGTCACAGGGACAGGGGGATTCGGGCTTTCTTT; CDR3: CASSHRDRGIRAFF
size: few; V: TRBV20-1; D: -; J: TRBJ1-5; DNA: TGCAGTGGGGAGGGACCGGGTGCGCCCCAGCATTTT; CDR3: CSGEGPGAPQHF
size: -; V: TRBV7-9; D: TRBD1; J: TRBJ2-5; DNA: TGTGCCAGTACCGGGACAGCCTTCCAGTTCCAAGAGACCCAGTACTTC; CDR3: CASTGTAFQFQETQYF
size: -; V: TRBV7-2; D: TRBD1; J: TRBJ2-3; DNA: TGTGCCCGCCTACAGGGGGCCTGGTCAGATACGCAGTATTTT; CDR3: CARLQGAWSDTQYF
size: -; V: TRBV7-9; D: TRBD2; J: TRBJ2-3; DNA: TGTGCCAGCAGCGTCCCTCCCAGCGGGGGGACTACAGATACGCAGTATTTT; CDR3: CASSVPPSGGTTDTQYF
size: -; V: TRBV12-3/TRBV12-4; D: -; J: TRBJ2-1; DNA: TGTGCCAGCAGTCTAGCGCCCTGGTCCTACAATGAGCAGTTCTTC; CDR3: CASSLAPWSYNEQFF
size: -; V: TRBV4-1; D: -; J: TRBJ1-1; DNA: TGCGCCAGCAGCCAGCAAGCCCCAGACGCTGAAGCTTTCTTT; CDR3: CASSQQAPDAEAFF
size: few; V: TRBV11-2; D: TRBD1; J: TRBJ2-3; DNA: TGTGCCAGCAGCCCCTACAGGGGGCGTACAGATACGCAGTATTTT; CDR3: CASSPYRGRTDTQYF
size: -; V: TRBV7-9; D: -; J: TRBJ1-5; DNA: TGTGCCAGCAGCTTAGAAGATCAGCCCCAGCATTTT; CDR3: CASSLEDQPQHF
size: few; V: TRBV7-9; D: -; J: TRBJ1-5; DNA: TGTGCCAGCAGCTTAGCGGATCAGCCCCAGCATTTT; CDR3: CASSLADQPQHF
size: -; V: TRBV20-1; D: -; J: TRBJ1-5; DNA: TGCAGTGCTGCAAATAGGGGAAAGCCCCAGCATTTT; CDR3: CSAANRGKPQHF
size: few; V: TRBV20-1; D: -; J: TRBJ2-7; DNA: TGCAGTGCTAGAGATCTGAACTGGCCGACCCACGAGCAGTACTTC; CDR3: CSARDLNWPTHEQYF
size: many; V: TRBV5-1; D: -; J: TRBJ2-6; DNA: TGCGCCAGCAGCTTACCCAGCTCTGGGGCCAACGTCCTGACTTTC; CDR3: CASSLPSSGANVLTF
size: few; V: TRBV20-1; D: TRBD2; J: TRBJ2-1; DNA: TGCAGTGCTAGAGGCATGGTGCGGGGGTACAATGAGCAGTTCTTC; CDR3: CSARGMVRGYNEQFF
size: few; V: TRBV12-3/TRBV12-4; D: -; J: TRBJ1-4; DNA: TGTGCCAGCAGTCCGTGGCATAAGACTAATGAAAAACTGTTTTTT; CDR3: CASSPWHKTNEKLFF
size: -; V: TRBV7-3; D: -; J: TRBJ2-6; DNA: TGTGCCAGCAGCTTAACGGGTAGCTCTGGGGCCAACGTCCTGACTTTC; CDR3: CASSLTGSSGANVLTF
size: -; V: TRBV7-3; D: TRBD2; J: TRBJ2-3; DNA: TGTGCCAGCAGCTTAGGGACTAGCGGGGGGGAAACAGATACGCAGTATTTT; CDR3: CASSLGTSGGETDTQYF
size: few; V: TRBV3-1; D: -; J: TRBJ2-1; DNA: TGTGCCAGCAGCCAAGCATACGGCTACAATGAGCAGTTCTTC; CDR3: CASSQAYGYNEQFF
size: -; V: TRBV6-5; D: -; J: TRBJ1-2; DNA: TGTGCCAGCGGTATAGGGGGGAACCCCACCTATGGCTACACCTTC; CDR3: CASGIGGNPTYGYTF
size: few; V: TRBV7-6; D: -; J: TRBJ1-2; DNA: TGTGCCAGCAGCTCCCAGAGGGTCCGGGAGGATGGCTACACCTTC; CDR3: CASSSQRVREDGYTF
size: many; V: TRBV11-2; D: TRBD1; J: TRBJ1-6; DNA: TGTGCCAGCAGCTTAGGGGACAGGGGAAATTCACCCCTCCACTTT; CDR3: CASSLGDRGNSPLHF
size: few; V: TRBV7-3; D: -; J: TRBJ2-5; DNA: TGTGCCAGCAGCCCGGGGACAAGAGTTTTCCAAGAGACCCAGTACTTC; CDR3: CASSPGTRVFQETQYF
size: few; V: TRBV7-9; D: -; J: TRBJ2-1; DNA: TGTGCCAGCACCCGGGAGAACCGGGGCCATGAGCAGTTCTTC; CDR3: CASTRENRGHEQFF
size: -; V: TRBV4-1; D: -; J: TRBJ2-2; DNA: TGCGCCAGCAGACGGAACACCGGGGAGCTGTTTTTT; CDR3: CASRRNTGELFF
size: few; V: TRBV24-1; D: TRBD1; J: TRBJ2-5; DNA: TGTGCCACCGGATCTGACGACAGGGGGTTCGAAACCCAGTACTTC; CDR3: CATGSDDRGFETQYF
size: few; V: TRBV6-5; D: TRBD1; J: TRBJ2-1; DNA: TGTGCCAGCGGGATCACCGGGACAGGGGGGAAGCAGTTCTTC; CDR3: CASGITGTGGKQFF
size: many; V: TRBV6-2/TRBV6-3; D: TRBD2; J: TRBJ2-7; DNA: TGTGCCAGCAGTTACAGTCTAGCGGTCCAGTACTTC; CDR3: CASSYSLAVQYF
size: -; V: TRBV20-1; D: -; J: TRBJ1-6; DNA: TGCAGTGCTAGCCAGCTAGGGGGAGGCTCACCCCTCCACTTT; CDR3: CSASQLGGGSPLHF